What follows is one TCR beta chain and its context. J lost 7 bases, V lost 3 bases, and 6 bases had no gene match. The CDR3 totals 15 residues. In germline, CDR1 is LNHDA, CDR2 SQIVND (reference sequence). The record originates from a study of Ad26.COV2.S vaccination and SARS-CoV-2 variants. Generated by immunoSEQ multiplex PCR, the TCRdb table keeps only in-frame clones and is missing some. The sample records about 350,000 clones, around 87% being singletons. Treatment meaning: some 20 received Ad26.COV2.S at low or high dose, single or two shots; 5 received placebo; per-sample allocation not given. Sampling took place 63 days after the first vaccine or placebo injection.

Specimen: peripheral blood, collected in a trial of Ad26.COV2.S vaccine versus placebo. This TCR came from a person aged 18-65 years who received the Ad26.COV2.S COVID-19 vaccine or a placebo. The rearrangement joins TRBV19 to TRBJ1-4; 9 bases are a match to TRBD1. The CDR3 protein is CASSIGDRDSEKLFF. CDR3 sequence (DNA): TGTGCCAGTAGTATTGGGGACAGGGATAGTGAAAAACTGTTTTTT.